A single sample is the source of the 6 T cell receptor beta chains below, sequenced in a study of blood T cell repertoires in COVID-19. Produced via immunoSEQ multiplex PCR; TCRdb's table is partial and in-frame only. Found here are 290,000 or so clones, around 89% of them singletons; the top ten hold approximately 4.3%. Sequencing used PBMCs or T cells enriched from blood (not recorded which). The receptors here all came from a woman between 18 and 29 years old with acute COVID-19.

The chain carries TRBV7-2 and TRBJ1-1; 10 bases are shared with TRBD1. The V gene's germline CDR1 is SGHTA and CDR2 FQGNSA. The trim removed 5 bases at V and 6 bases at J, leaving 9 bases unmatched. This CDR3 comprises 15 residues. The CDR3 reads CASSLRQGAGSEAFF. CDR3 in DNA: TGTGCCAGCAGCCTCAGACAGGGGGCAGGATCTGAAGCTTTCTTT.

V usage is TRBV10-3 and J usage is TRBJ1-1; tentatively, D is TRBD1 (5 bases). Trimming took off 9 bases at V and 1 base at J, with 12 bases between the two ends. Per the germline V gene, CDR1 is ENHRY and CDR2 is SYGVKD. This CDR3 spans 13 amino acids. The CDR3 region has the DNA TGTGCCATGGTCAGGGAACCGAACACTGAAGCTTTCTTT. Translated, it gives CAMVREPNTEAFF.

The DNA for the CDR3 is TGTGCCAGCAGCACCGAATGGACAGGTAACACTGAAGCTTTCTTT. Its protein is CASSTEWTGNTEAFF. The chain links TRBV11-3 to TRBJ1-1; 7 bases are shared with TRBD1. The CDR3 spans 15 residues. In germline, CDR1 is SGHNT, CDR2 YENEEA. The junction had 8 bases not matched to a gene; V was cut back by 5 bases and J by 2 bases.

The chain combines TRBV5-1 with TRBJ1-3, with D maybe TRBD1 (6 bases). Germline loops: CDR1 SGHRS, CDR2 YFSETQ. The germline V and J ends were trimmed by 0 bases and 0 bases, with 10 bases remaining between them. The CDR3 is 16 residues long. The CDR3 spells CASSLAQGNSGNTIYF. CDR3 bases: TGCGCCAGCAGCTTGGCACAGGGTAACTCTGGAAACACCATATATTTT.

The J gene is TRBJ2-2, the V gene TRBV6-5; TRBD1 aligns across 7 bases. V was pared by 7 bases and J by 2 bases, with 4 bases of the junction left unmatched. The CDR3 is made up of 14 amino acids. Looked up from germline, CDR1 is MNHEY and CDR2 is SVGAGI. CDR3 coding DNA: TGTGCCAGCAAAGCAGGGGGAAACACCGGGGAGCTGTTTTTT. This codes for CASKAGGNTGELFF.

The table lists this clone with a few counts. The CDR3 sequence: CASSKDRPSNQPQHF. In nucleotides, the CDR3 is TGTGCCAGCAGTAAAGACAGACCTAGCAATCAGCCCCAGCATTTT. The chain is built from TRBV27 and TRBJ1-5; D might be TRBD1 (5 bases). Trimming removed 5 bases from V and 0 bases from J, with 11 bases in between. The length of the CDR3 is 15 residues. Germline CDR1 is MNHEY and CDR2 is SMNVEV (reference sequence).